These 17 T cell receptor beta chains were sequenced from one sample in a study of blood T cell repertoires in COVID-19. Method: immunoSEQ multiplex PCR; TCRdb's copy keeps in-frame clones and lacks some. This sample carries about 71,000 clones, about four fifths of them seen once, and the ten largest clones take 25% to 30%. Specimen: peripheral blood. Every receptor here comes from a woman older than 75 with active or convalescent COVID-19.

The V call is TRBV28, the J call TRBJ2-5; D ambiguous. The germline V gene has CDR1 MDHEN and CDR2 SYDVKM. The CDR3 is made up of 15 amino acids. With 3 bases removed from V and 2 bases from J, the gap between germline ends came to 13 bases. The CDR3 is CASSFGDRLQETQYF. The CDR3 coding sequence is TGTGCCAGCAGTTTCGGAGACCGTCTGCAAGAGACCCAGTACTTC. The variable domain in full, completed from reference TRBV28 and TRBJ2-5, reads DVKVTQSSRYLVKRTGEKVFLECVQDMDHENMFWYRQDPGLGLRLIYFSYDVKMKEKGDIPEGYSVSREKKERFSLILESASTNQTSMYLCASSFGDRLQETQYFGPGTRLLVL.

V gene TRBV3-1 (or the pseudogene TRBV3-2) combines with J gene TRBJ2-3, with 16 bases aligning to TRBD2. Germline loops: CDR1 LGHDT, CDR2 YNNKEL (reference sequence). The ends lost 4 bases at V and 6 bases at J; junction bases unmatched: 4. The CDR3 runs 16 residues. In DNA form, the CDR3 reads TGTGCCAGCAGCCCCCCGGGACTAGCGGGGGGGGATACGCAGTATTTT. Its protein is CASSPPGLAGGDTQYF.

The chain carries TRBV5-1 and TRBJ1-1, with 8 bases aligning to TRBD1. Germline trimming cut 1 base from V and 7 bases from J; bases unmatched to any gene: 12. The CDR3 is 16 residues long. Germline CDR1 reads SGHRS; CDR2 reads YFSETQ. In DNA form, the CDR3 reads TGCGCCAGCAGCTTGACCCCGTTCACAGGGGGAAGTGAAGCTTTCTTT. Its translation is CASSLTPFTGGSEAFF. Based on the CDR3 plus reference TRBV5-1 and TRBJ1-1, the full variable domain is KAGVTQTPRYLIKTRGQQVTLSCSPISGHRSVSWYQQTPGQGLQFLFEYFSETQRNKGNFPGRFSGRQFSNSRSEMNVSTLELGDSALYLCASSLTPFTGGSEAFFGQGTRLTVV.

The chain joins TRBV5-1 to TRBJ1-2; 8 positions agree with TRBD1. Germline V CDR1 and CDR2: SGHRS, YFSETQ. V dropped 3 bases and J dropped 6; count of bases not matched to a gene: 7. This CDR3 is built from 14 residues. The CDR3 is CASSWGQAADGYTF. The CDR3 DNA reads TGCGCCAGCAGCTGGGGACAGGCCGCTGATGGCTACACCTTC.

This sequence joins TRBV27 and TRBJ2-2; D perhaps matches TRBD1 (6 bases). There are 13 residues in the CDR3. Germline CDR1 reads MNHEY; CDR2 reads SMNVEV (reference sequence). V dropped 5 bases and J dropped 3 bases, with 7 bases sitting between them. As DNA, the CDR3 is TGTGCCAGCAGTACAGGGTACACCGGGGAGCTGTTTTTT. Translation: CASSTGYTGELFF.

V gene TRBV19 combines with J gene TRBJ1-4; 9 nucleotides align to TRBD1. The V gene end was trimmed by 5 bases and the J gene end by 12 bases; junction bases not matched to a gene: 13. The CDR3 contains 15 residues. Germline CDR1 LNHDA, CDR2 SQIVND (reference sequence). CDR3 region: CASSGSQGASRELFF. In DNA form, the CDR3 reads TGTGCCAGTAGTGGATCACAGGGGGCTAGTAGGGAACTGTTTTTT.

The genes are TRBV21-1 and TRBJ1-5; the D call of TRBD1 is as the table states it, not checked on the DNA. TRBV21-1 is a pseudogene. The CDR3 runs 15 residues. The CDR3 here is CASTLKGTVNQPQHF. The CDR3 bases are TGTGCCAGCACCCTAAAGGGGACAGTCAATCAGCCCCAGCATTTT.

The rearrangement links TRBV6-1 to TRBJ2-3; TRBD2 agrees at 10 bases. In germline, CDR1 is MNHNS, CDR2 SASEGT. V shed 3 bases, J shed 3 bases, and the junction held 6 bases outside the gene matches. This CDR3 has 16 residues. CDR3 nucleotides: TGTGCCAGCAGTGACGCTAGCGGGGGTAGTACAGATACGCAGTATTTT. Translation gives CASSDASGGSTDTQYF.

CDR3 protein: CASRPPGFLETQYF. CDR3 bases: TGTGCCAGCAGACCCCCCGGGTTCCTCGAGACCCAGTACTTC. The chain carries TRBV28 and TRBJ2-5; D gene unclear. Trimming pared 6 bases from V and 5 bases from J, leaving 16 bases between. The CDR3 sequence is 14 residues long. The germline CDR1 and CDR2 sequences are MDHEN and SYDVKM.

The J gene is TRBJ1-2, the V gene TRBV5-1, with 9 bases that match TRBD1. The CDR3 loop spans 18 amino acids. Germline CDR1 SGHRS, CDR2 YFSETQ. The J segment lost 1 base and the V segment lost 3 bases, leaving 13 bases of the junction unmatched. The CDR3 region is CASSSSPGQGSGNYGYTF. CDR3 sequence (DNA): TGCGCCAGCAGCTCCTCCCCGGGACAGGGATCGGGTAACTATGGCTACACCTTC.

This clone was seen only once. The chain employs TRBV27 and TRBJ2-1, with 8 nucleotides matching TRBD2. V lost 5 bases and J lost 8; bases outside the gene matches: 5. CDR1 is MNHEY and CDR2 is SMNVEV in the germline V gene (reference sequence). The CDR3 has 13 residues. CDR3 loop: CASSPDGGDEQFF. In DNA, the CDR3 is TGTGCCAGCAGTCCGGACGGGGGGGATGAGCAGTTCTTC.

The rearrangement links TRBV6-1 to TRBJ1-5; 7 bases align to TRBD1. The V and J ends lost 2 bases and 4 bases, in that order; junction bases with no gene match: 11. Germline CDR1 and CDR2: MNHNS and SASEGT. This CDR3 is built from 17 residues. This chain's CDR3 is CASSEKVGTVRNQPQHF. CDR3 DNA: TGTGCCAGCAGTGAAAAAGTTGGGACAGTTCGTAATCAGCCCCAGCATTTT.

The chain links TRBV10-3 to TRBJ2-2, with TRBD1 matching over 7 bases. The CDR3 sequence is 16 residues long. The germline V gene has CDR1 ENHRY and CDR2 SYGVKD. V trimming: 3 bases; J trimming: 4 bases; junction bases outside the gene matches: 8. CDR3 in DNA: TGTGCCATCAGTGATCTGCGGACAGGCGTCACCGGGGAGCTGTTTTTT. This translates into CAISDLRTGVTGELFF.

This chain joins TRBV19 and TRBJ1-2; 8 nucleotides line up with TRBD1. Germline trimming cut 6 bases from V and 8 bases from J; bases unmatched to any gene: 11. Germline CDR1 reads LNHDA; CDR2 reads SQIVND (reference sequence). The CDR3 contains 14 residues. CDR3 nucleotide sequence: TGTGCCAGTAGGTCGACGGACAGGGTGCGCGGCTACACCTTC. Its translation is CASRSTDRVRGYTF.

This chain uses TRBV14 with TRBJ2-6; no definite D call. CDR1 and CDR2 (germline): SGHDN, FVKESK. V lost 3 bases and J lost 2, with 2 bases in between. This CDR3 region has 13 residues. CDR3 protein: CASSHTGANVLTF. CDR3 in DNA: TGTGCCAGCAGCCACACTGGGGCCAACGTCCTGACTTTC.

The genes are TRBV7-2 and TRBJ2-1, with a tentative D call TRBD1 (7 bases). The CDR3 runs to 15 residues. CDR1 and CDR2 from the germline V gene are SGHTA and FQGNSA. Trimming stripped 5 bases from V and 3 bases from J, with 14 bases between. CDR3 sequence reads: CASSPNRGGYNEQFF. The CDR3 DNA is TGTGCCAGCAGCCCCAACAGGGGAGGCTACAATGAGCAGTTCTTC.

The genes are TRBV12-3 or TRBV12-4 and TRBJ2-5, with D possibly being TRBD2 (5 bases). V dropped 2 bases and J dropped 4 bases, with 8 bases sitting between them. This CDR3 has 13 amino acids. The DNA of the CDR3 is TGTGCCAGCAGTTTATTTGGGAGAGAGACCCAGTACTTC. Its translation is CASSLFGRETQYF.